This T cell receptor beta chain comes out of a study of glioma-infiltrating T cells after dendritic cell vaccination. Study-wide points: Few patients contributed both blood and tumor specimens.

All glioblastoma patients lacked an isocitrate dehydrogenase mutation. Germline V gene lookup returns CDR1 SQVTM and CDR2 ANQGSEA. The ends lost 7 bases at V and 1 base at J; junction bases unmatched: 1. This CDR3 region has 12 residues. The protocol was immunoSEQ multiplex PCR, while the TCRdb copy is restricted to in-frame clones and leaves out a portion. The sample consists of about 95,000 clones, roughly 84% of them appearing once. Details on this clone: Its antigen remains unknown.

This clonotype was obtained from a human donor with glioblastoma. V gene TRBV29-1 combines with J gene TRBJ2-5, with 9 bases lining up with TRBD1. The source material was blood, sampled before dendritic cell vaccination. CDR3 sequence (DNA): TGCAGCGGGGGACAGGGCCAAGAGACCCAGTACTTC. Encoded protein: CSGGQGQETQYF.